The 10 T cell receptor beta chains in this list originate from one sample, sequenced in a study of blood T cell repertoires in COVID-19. Method: immunoSEQ multiplex PCR; TCRdb's copy keeps in-frame clones and lacks some. Of 100,000 to 150,000 clones listed, 65% to 85% are singletons. Sample: peripheral blood. The source is an elderly woman with acute or convalescent COVID-19.

This clone occurred a few times. V and J are TRBV7-9 and TRBJ2-2; TRBD2 might be the D (6 bases). The germline gives CDR1 SEHNR, CDR2 FQNEAQ (reference sequence). V shed 0 bases and J shed 2 bases, with 10 bases lying between them. The CDR3 loop spans 16 amino acids. The CDR3 coding sequence is TGTGCCAGCAGCTTAGCGGGAGGTTTTAACACCGGGGAGCTGTTTTTT. This sequence encodes CASSLAGGFNTGELFF.

The chain uses TRBV2 and TRBJ1-5; perhaps TRBD1 as D (6 bases). V lost 7 bases to trimming and J lost 5 bases, with 15 bases between them. Looked up from germline, CDR1 is SNHLY and CDR2 is FYNNEI. CDR3 size: 14 residues. For the CDR3, the DNA is TGTGCCAGCAACCCGGACAGTCCATATCAGCCCCAGCATTTT. This codes for CASNPDSPYQPQHF.

The chain is built from TRBV5-4 and TRBJ1-2, with a tentative D call TRBD1 (6 bases). V lost 3 bases and J 8 bases, leaving 11 bases between the germline ends. Germline V gene sequence: CDR1 SGHNT, CDR2 YYREEE (reference sequence). The CDR3 extends over 12 amino acids. The CDR3 DNA reads TGTGCCAGCAGCTGGGAGGGGGGAGGCTACACCTTC. Its translation is CASSWEGGGYTF.

As to this clone: The DNA is omitted, as the CDR3 cannot be located on it reliably, and the CDR3 follows TCRdb's listing. The chain is built from TRBV21-1 and TRBJ2-1; TRBD1, as called in the table, went unchecked against the DNA. TRBV21-1 is recorded as a pseudogene. The CDR3 is 15 amino acids in total, end residues counted. CDR3 sequence reads: CASSGWAKGADEQFF.

CDR3 protein: CASRTGGGEKLFF. The CDR3 DNA reads as TGTGCCAGTCGGACAGGGGGAGGGGAAAAACTGTTTTTT. The chain combines TRBV19 with TRBJ1-4, with 10 bases matching TRBD1. This CDR3 region has 13 residues. V lost 8 bases to trimming and J lost 8 bases; unmatched junction nucleotides: 5. Per the germline V gene, CDR1 is LNHDA and CDR2 is SQIVND (reference sequence).

The chain links TRBV5-6 to TRBJ2-3, with 12 bases lining up with TRBD2. Germline loops: CDR1 SGHDT, CDR2 YYEEEE. There are 16 residues in the CDR3. V trimming: 3 bases; J trimming: 4 bases; junction bases outside the gene matches: 6. CDR3 bases: TGTGCCAGCAGCTCGATGACTAGCGGGAGTGCAGATACGCAGTATTTT. Translation: CASSSMTSGSADTQYF. The full variable domain, with the rest looked up from reference TRBV5-6 and TRBJ2-3, is DAGVTQSPTHLIKTRGQQVTLRCSPKSGHDTVSWYQQALGQGPQFIFQYYEEEERQRGNFPDRFSGHQFPNYSSELNVNALLLGDSALYLCASSSMTSGSADTQYFGPGTRLTVL.

The rearrangement joins TRBV6-1 to TRBJ1-4, with D possibly being TRBD1 (5 bases). The CDR3 has 18 residues. The germline gives CDR1 MNHNS, CDR2 SASEGT. The V gene lost 0 bases and the J gene lost 2 bases, with 16 bases spanning the gap. Written as DNA, the CDR3 is TGTGCCAGCAGTGAAGCCTCCTACTGGGCAGGGACTAATGAAAAACTGTTTTTT. Encoded protein: CASSEASYWAGTNEKLFF.

This clone came up a few times. The gene calls are TRBV25-1 and TRBJ2-5; 8 positions match TRBD2. J lost 1 base, V lost 0 bases, and 1 base had no gene match. This CDR3 is built from 15 residues. CDR1 is MGHDK and CDR2 is SYGVNS in the germline V gene. CDR3 region: CASSEYSGAQETQYF. The CDR3 bases are TGTGCCAGCAGTGAATATAGCGGGGCCCAAGAGACCCAGTACTTC.

The chain uses TRBV6-6 and TRBJ2-1, with 16 bases that match TRBD2. Germline CDR1 and CDR2: MNHNY and SVGAGI (reference sequence). The trim removed 6 bases at V and 7 bases at J, leaving 3 bases unmatched. The CDR3 extends over 15 amino acids. The CDR3 nucleotides are TGTGCCAGCAGAGAGGGACTAGCGGGGGGGAATGAGCAGTTCTTC. This encodes CASREGLAGGNEQFF.

The J gene is TRBJ1-3, the V gene TRBV3-1 (or the pseudogene TRBV3-2), with D hard to call. This CDR3 spans 15 amino acids. V lost 2 bases and J lost 0, with 8 bases in between. Germline V lookup: CDR1 LGHDT, CDR2 YNNKEL (reference sequence). In nucleotides, the CDR3 is TGTGCCAGCAGCCAAACCGGGATCTCTGGAAACACCATATATTTT. The encoded protein is CASSQTGISGNTIYF.